Below, one T cell receptor beta chain is given with its context. The sample originates from a study of shared clonotypes between healthy human individuals. Trimming pared 0 bases from V and 2 bases from J, leaving 8 bases between. Germline-derived CDR1 and CDR2 are MNHNS and SASEGT. The length of the CDR3 is 14 residues. TCRdb's copy holds only in-frame clones and misses some; the assay was immunoSEQ multiplex PCR. The sample has roughly 1,800,000 clones, approximately 94% seen once. The naive CD8 population came from CD45RO-negative cells selected for CCR7, without terminally differentiated effector memory CD45RA+ cells.

The genes are TRBV6-1 and TRBJ2-7; the D is unclear. The receptor was isolated from a man between 18 and 29 years old in good health. What was sequenced was naive CD8+ T cells sorted from blood. CDR3 nucleotides: TGTGCCAGCAGTGAAGCGGCCAGCACCTACGAGCAGTACTTC. Amino acid sequence: CASSEAASTYEQYF.